The 21 T cell receptor beta chains presented below share a single source sample, sequenced in a study of blood T cells in healthy people across ages. Alongside a J-beta primer mix, a sample-barcoded 5' primer served in a second PCR lasting roughly 6 to 11 cycles. MiXCR, run by TCRdb on the 5' RACE reads, gives a single entry per CDR3 protein. The sample records around 1,700,000 distinct CDR3 sequences, roughly 27% being singletons. Sequencing was performed on blood. The receptors were sampled from a woman in her twenties or thirties in good health.

The chain links TRBV5-4 to TRBJ2-1; D is tentatively TRBD1 or TRBD2 (6 bases each). The V end lost 5 bases, the J end lost 1 base, and 16 bases lay between the germline ends. Germline V gene data show CDR1 as SGHNT and CDR2 as YYREEE (reference sequence). There are 16 residues in the CDR3. The chain's CDR3 is CASRTAEGESYNEQFF. The CDR3, as DNA: TGTGCCAGCAGGACCGCGGAGGGGGAGTCCTACAATGAGCAGTTCTTC. The full variable domain, its missing parts supplied by reference TRBV5-4 and TRBJ2-1, is ETGVTQSPTHLIKTRGQQVTLRCSSQSGHNTVSWYQQALGQGPQFIFQYYREEENGRGNFPPRFSGLQFPNYSSELNVNALELDDSALYLCASRTAEGESYNEQFFGPGTRLTVL.

This chain uses TRBV5-6 with TRBJ1-1, with 7 bases fitting TRBD1. J lost 1 base, V lost 2 bases, and 5 bases had no gene match. The CDR3 runs 15 residues. From germline, CDR1 is SGHDT and CDR2 YYEEEE. CDR3 DNA sequence: TGTGCCAGCAGCTTCGGTGCAGGGGGGAACACTGAAGCTTTCTTT. Protein: CASSFGAGGNTEAFF.

This chain connects TRBV4-1 to TRBJ1-6, with D possibly TRBD1 on 5 matching bases. Germline CDR1 and CDR2: MGHRA and YSYEKL. This CDR3 contains 15 residues. V lost 0 bases, J lost 9 bases, and 12 bases lay in between. CDR3 DNA: TGCGCCAGCAGCCAAGATCAGGGCGGGGGTTCACCCCTCCACTTT. The encoded protein is CASSQDQGGGSPLHF.

This clonotype was recorded a few times. The V and J genes are TRBV6-5 and TRBJ1-2; no definite D call. Germline CDR1 MNHEY, CDR2 SVGAGI. This CDR3 region has 13 residues. Deletions cut 8 bases from V and 7 bases from J, with 17 bases between. The CDR3 loop reads CASGPVGWGGYTF. The CDR3 DNA reads as TGTGCCAGCGGACCGGTAGGGTGGGGTGGCTACACCTTC.

This clonotype occurred a few times. The V and J genes are TRBV10-2 and TRBJ2-5; no clear D gene. Trimming took off 7 bases at V and 0 bases at J, with 9 bases between the two ends. Germline V gives CDR1 WSHSY, CDR2 SAAADI. The CDR3 has 13 residues. As DNA, the CDR3 is TGCGCCAGCACCGACGGTTACCAAGAGACCCAGTACTTC. It yields the protein CASTDGYQETQYF.

The chain has TRBV28 and TRBJ2-1; no definite D call. Germline CDR1 is MDHEN and CDR2 is SYDVKM. This CDR3 is built from 14 residues. Trimming left V 2 bases short and J 9 bases short, with 14 bases between. The CDR3 nucleotides read TGTGCCAGCAGTTTAGTATTAACCCTTGGTGAGCAGTTCTTC. Its translation is CASSLVLTLGEQFF.

The chain uses TRBV5-1 and TRBJ2-7, with TRBD1 identical over 8 bases. The CDR3 runs 15 residues. V trimming: 4 bases; J trimming: 6 bases; junction bases outside the gene matches: 12. Germline values: CDR1 SGHRS, CDR2 YFSETQ. CDR3 sequence reads: CASSPIDRGNAEQYF. Written as DNA, the CDR3 is TGCGCCAGCAGCCCCATCGACAGGGGTAACGCCGAGCAGTACTTC.

This clonotype turned up a few times. One junction end disagrees with the germline gene, perhaps due to a read error. The V gene is TRBV20-1, the J gene TRBJ2-7; D unresolved. The CDR3 runs to 13 residues. Germline lookup yields CDR1 DFQATT and CDR2 SNEGSKA (reference sequence). DNA for the CDR3: TGCAGCGCTAATAGCCATGGAGCCTACGAGCAGTACTTC. Its translation is CSANSHGAYEQYF.

This clonotype was seen at least ten times. V is TRBV7-2 and J is TRBJ2-7, with 9 bases lining up with TRBD2. With 5 bases clipped from V and 5 bases from J, the junction kept 13 bases outside the gene matches. The germline V gene encodes CDR1 SGHTA and CDR2 FQGNSA. The CDR3 is 16 residues long. CDR3 coding DNA: TGTGCCAGCAGCCTACTGAGCGGGGGGATACCCAACGAGCAGTACTTC. It yields the protein CASSLLSGGIPNEQYF.

This clonotype was counted ten times or more. The chain recombines TRBV29-1 with TRBJ2-1; possibly TRBD1 for D (7 bases). CDR1 and CDR2 (germline): SQVTM, ANQGSEA. The length of the CDR3 is 11 residues. V lost 4 bases and J 10 bases, leaving 11 bases between the germline ends. Written as DNA, the CDR3 is TGCAGCGTTGGACAGGGAGGCGAGCAGTTCTTC. Translated, it gives CSVGQGGEQFF.

In its sample, this clonotype was seen a few times. The rearrangement joins TRBV6-1 to TRBJ2-3, with D unresolved. This CDR3 spans 16 amino acids. The ends were cut back, 5 bases at V and 2 bases at J, with 17 bases in the middle. Germline-derived CDR1 and CDR2 are MNHNS and SASEGT. DNA for the CDR3: TGTGCCAGCAGTCCCCCTGCTGGCGGAACCACAGATACGCAGTATTTT. Translation: CASSPPAGGTTDTQYF.

The chain links TRBV7-9 to TRBJ1-2; D remains ambiguous. This CDR3 is built from 14 residues. Germline CDR1 and CDR2: SEHNR and FQNEAQ (reference sequence). V dropped 1 base and J dropped 8 bases, with 14 bases sitting between them. The chain's CDR3 is CASSLDSSSRGYTF. In nucleotides, the CDR3 is TGTGCCAGCAGCTTAGATTCCTCTTCGAGAGGCTACACCTTC.

The V call is TRBV5-1, the J call TRBJ2-3; TRBD2 aligns across 7 bases. Losses at the gene ends were 2 bases for V and 5 bases for J; bases not matched to a gene: 8. The CDR3 covers 15 residues. The germline V gene encodes CDR1 SGHRS and CDR2 YFSETQ. CDR3 bases: TGCGCCAGCAGCTTAAGCGGGGCTCGCGGAGATACGCAGTATTTT. Amino acids: CASSLSGARGDTQYF. Based on the CDR3 plus reference TRBV5-1 and TRBJ2-3, the full variable domain is KAGVTQTPRYLIKTRGQQVTLSCSPISGHRSVSWYQQTPGQGLQFLFEYFSETQRNKGNFPGRFSGRQFSNSRSEMNVSTLELGDSALYLCASSLSGARGDTQYFGPGTRLTVL.

The chain joins TRBV20-1 to TRBJ2-1, with TRBD2 matching over 11 bases. There are 19 residues in the CDR3. V gave up 1 base and J gave up 0 bases; unmatched junction bases: 11. Germline-derived CDR1 and CDR2 are DFQATT and SNEGSKA (reference sequence). The CDR3 loop is CSARGYETSGTGSYNEQFF. The DNA for the CDR3 is TGCAGTGCTAGAGGCTACGAGACTAGCGGGACAGGCTCCTACAATGAGCAGTTCTTC.

In this sample, this clonotype turned up many times. The rearrangement joins TRBV12-3 or TRBV12-4 to TRBJ1-1; D uncertain. V was cut by 3 bases and J by 10 bases, with 18 bases left in between. CDR3 length: 14 amino acids. The CDR3 loop reads CASSLDRGSVGAFF. In nucleotides, the CDR3 is TGTGCCAGCAGTTTGGACCGGGGATCAGTAGGAGCTTTCTTT.

There are a few counts of this clonotype. The V gene is TRBV9, the J gene TRBJ1-6; D gene unclear. Trimming took 0 bases from V and 7 from J, leaving 8 bases between them. The CDR3 is 14 residues long. The germline CDR1 and CDR2 sequences are SGDLS and YYNGEE. CDR3: CASSVEGYNSPLHF. As DNA, the CDR3 is TGTGCCAGCAGCGTAGAAGGATACAATTCACCCCTCCACTTT.

The chain has TRBV7-6 and TRBJ2-1, with D unresolved. Germline CDR1 is SGHVS and CDR2 is FNYEAQ. The CDR3 contains 12 residues. The V gene lost 5 bases and the J gene lost 7 bases, with 9 bases spanning the gap. CDR3 sequence: CASSTWTNEQFF. CDR3 in DNA: TGTGCCAGCAGCACGTGGACGAATGAGCAGTTCTTC.

The chain carries TRBV10-2 and TRBJ2-3; the D gene is possibly TRBD1 (5 bases). CDR3 length equals 14 residues. Germline V gene lookup returns CDR1 WSHSY and CDR2 SAAADI. With 1 base removed from V and 6 bases from J, the gap between germline ends came to 11 bases. CDR3 in amino acids: CASSELGALDTQYF. As DNA, the CDR3 is TGCGCCAGCAGTGAGTTAGGGGCTTTGGATACGCAGTATTTT.

The chain carries TRBV5-6 and TRBJ1-1; no reliable D call. CDR1 and CDR2 (germline): SGHDT, YYEEEE. The CDR3 has 12 residues. V lost 7 bases and J lost 5, with 12 bases in between. The CDR3 region is CASSIGVTEAFF. The CDR3 nucleotides read TGTGCCAGCTCTATTGGCGTTACTGAAGCTTTCTTT.

In its sample, this clonotype was seen a few times. The V and J genes are TRBV29-1 and TRBJ2-1, with TRBD2 matching 9 bases. Germline loops: CDR1 SQVTM, CDR2 ANQGSEA. V lost 4 bases to trimming and J lost 8 bases; unmatched junction nucleotides: 12. This CDR3 has 15 amino acids. The CDR3 DNA is TGCAGCGTTGGTGTGCGGGAGGGTGTTGGAGATGAGCAGTTCTTC. Translating gives CSVGVREGVGDEQFF.

This clonotype was seen a few times. This rearrangement joins TRBV10-2 to TRBJ1-5; unclear D gene. The CDR3 spans 14 residues. V was cut by 0 bases and J by 7 bases, with 10 bases left in between. Germline CDR1 reads WSHSY; CDR2 reads SAAADI. Written as DNA, the CDR3 is TGCGCCAGCAGTGAGTCGATTCTTAGACAGCCCCAGCATTTT. The encoded protein is CASSESILRQPQHF.